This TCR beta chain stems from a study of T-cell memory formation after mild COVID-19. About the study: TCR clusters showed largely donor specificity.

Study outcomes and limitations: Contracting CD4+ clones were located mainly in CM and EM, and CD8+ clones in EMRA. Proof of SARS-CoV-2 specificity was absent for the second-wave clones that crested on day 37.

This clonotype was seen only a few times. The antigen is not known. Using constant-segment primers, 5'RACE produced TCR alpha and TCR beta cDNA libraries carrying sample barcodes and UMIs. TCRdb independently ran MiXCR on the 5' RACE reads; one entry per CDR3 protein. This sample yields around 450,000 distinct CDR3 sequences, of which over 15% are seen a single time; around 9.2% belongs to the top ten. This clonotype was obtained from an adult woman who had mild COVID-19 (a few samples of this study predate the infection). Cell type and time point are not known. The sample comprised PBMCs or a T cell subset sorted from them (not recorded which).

CDR3 in amino acids: CASSYSPLAGDTGELFF. CDR3 DNA: TGTGCCAGCAGTTACTCCCCACTAGCGGGAGACACCGGGGAGCTGTTTTTT. The chain couples TRBV6-2 or TRBV6-3 to TRBJ2-2, with 11 nucleotides matching TRBD2. This CDR3 is 17 amino acids long. From germline, CDR1 is MNHEY and CDR2 SVGEGT. V dropped 0 bases and J dropped 3; count of bases not matched to a gene: 3.